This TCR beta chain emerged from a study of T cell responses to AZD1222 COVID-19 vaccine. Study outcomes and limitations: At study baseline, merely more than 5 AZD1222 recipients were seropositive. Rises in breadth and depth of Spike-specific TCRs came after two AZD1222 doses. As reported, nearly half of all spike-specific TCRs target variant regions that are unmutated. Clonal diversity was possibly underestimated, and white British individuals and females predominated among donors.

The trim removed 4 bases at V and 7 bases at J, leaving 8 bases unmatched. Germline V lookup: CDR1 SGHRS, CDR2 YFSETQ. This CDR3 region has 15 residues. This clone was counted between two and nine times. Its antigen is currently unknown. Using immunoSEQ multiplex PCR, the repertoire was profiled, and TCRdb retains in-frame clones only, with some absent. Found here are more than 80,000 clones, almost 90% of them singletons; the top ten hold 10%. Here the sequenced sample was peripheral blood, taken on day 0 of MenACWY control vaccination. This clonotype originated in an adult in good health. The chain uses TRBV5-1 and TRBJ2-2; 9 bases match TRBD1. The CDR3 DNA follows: TGCGCCAGCAGCCCCGGGACAGGGTCAATCGGGGAGCTGTTTTTT. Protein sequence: CASSPGTGSIGELFF.